This TCR beta chain was documented in a study of T cell responses to AZD1222 COVID-19 vaccine. Study in general: Pooling covered second doses at about 4 or about 12 weeks.

Unmatched junction bases numbered 2, after V lost 6 bases and J lost 8 bases. The CDR3 spans 12 residues. Assay: immunoSEQ multiplex PCR; the TCRdb copy retains only in-frame clones and omits some. Among some 130,000 clones listed, more than 85% were seen once. The TCR was taken from an adult in good health. Sequences were derived from peripheral blood, sampled on day 0 of AZD1222 vaccination. The chain uses TRBV12-3 or TRBV12-4 and TRBJ1-4, with 8 bases matching TRBD1. The CDR3 DNA follows: TGTGCCAGCAGACCAGGGGGCGAAAAACTGTTTTTT. Translated: CASRPGGEKLFF.